Listed here are 8 T cell receptor beta chains from one sample, sequenced in a study of blood T cell repertoires in COVID-19. The repertoire was sequenced with immunoSEQ multiplex PCR; TCRdb's copy has only in-frame clones and lacks some. The sample lists fewer than 35,000 clones; roughly 87% were seen once. Sequencing used peripheral blood. Source of these receptors: a man of 80 years or more with acute or convalescent COVID-19.

The J gene is TRBJ2-2, the V gene TRBV11-2, with a weak D call TRBD1 (6 bases). CDR1 SGHAT and CDR2 FQNNGV come from the germline V gene. This CDR3 is built from 13 residues. Trimming shortened V by 5 bases and J by 4 bases, and 8 bases separated the two germline ends. The CDR3 DNA sequence: TGTGCCAGCAGCCTACAGGGCACCGGGGAGCTGTTTTTT. It specifies CASSLQGTGELFF.

A few counts support this clone. The chain combines TRBV5-1 with TRBJ2-1; maybe TRBD1 (5 bases). CDR1 SGHRS and CDR2 YFSETQ come from the germline V gene. The CDR3 has 14 residues. The germline V and J ends were trimmed by 3 bases and 8 bases, with 15 bases remaining between them. For the CDR3, the DNA is TGCGCCAGCAGCTGGGCAGGGTTAAGGGATGAGCAGTTCTTC. Protein: CASSWAGLRDEQFF.

The V call is TRBV11-2, the J call TRBJ2-7, with 7 bases identical to TRBD1. The V segment lost 5 bases and the J segment 5 bases; nucleotides outside the gene matches: 9. The CDR3 runs 14 residues. CDR1 is SGHAT, CDR2 FQNNGV, per germline. CDR3 bases: TGTGCCAGCAGCGCCCCGGACAGGTTGCACGAGCAGTACTTC. Translated: CASSAPDRLHEQYF.

This clone showed up just a few times. The rearrangement joins TRBV12-3 or TRBV12-4 to TRBJ1-1; no definite D call. The CDR3 runs to 12 residues. Trimming shortened V by 5 bases and J by 6 bases, and 10 bases separated the two germline ends. CDR3 bases: TGTGCCAGCAGTGTTACACCCGCTGAAGCTTTCTTT. Encoded protein: CASSVTPAEAFF.

The table lists this clone with a few counts. V usage is TRBV6-5 and J usage is TRBJ1-4, with TRBD1 matching over 7 bases. Germline values: CDR1 MNHEY, CDR2 SVGAGI. V was pared by 7 bases and J by 8 bases, with 7 bases of the junction left unmatched. The CDR3 spans 13 residues. CDR3 in DNA: TGTGCCAGCATCGAGCAGGGGGTAGAAAAACTGTTTTTT. The encoded protein is CASIEQGVEKLFF.

The J gene is TRBJ2-5, the V gene TRBV19; 9 bases fit TRBD2. Trimming took 8 bases from V and 5 from J; bases not matched to a gene: 12. The CDR3 runs to 15 residues. Per germline, CDR1 LNHDA and CDR2 SQIVND (reference sequence). CDR3 DNA: TGTGCCAGTCAAGCTAGCGGGGTAGGAGGGGAGACCCAGTACTTC. It specifies CASQASGVGGETQYF.

This chain joins TRBV7-9 and TRBJ1-3; the D is unclear. The V gene lost 6 bases and the J gene lost 2 bases, with 11 bases spanning the gap. The CDR3 has 14 residues. CDR1 is SEHNR and CDR2 is FQNEAQ in the germline V gene (reference sequence). The CDR3 here is CASRGWQAGNTIYF. CDR3 DNA: TGTGCCAGCAGAGGTTGGCAGGCTGGAAACACCATATATTTT.

The rearrangement uses TRBV7-8 and TRBJ2-5; weak D call: TRBD1 (5 bases). CDR3 length: 13 amino acids. V gave up 7 bases and J gave up 1 base, with 10 bases separating them. Looked up from germline, CDR1 is SGHVS and CDR2 is FQNEAQ. The CDR3 nucleotides read TGTGCCAGCACCTCAGGGTTCCAAGAGACCCAGTACTTC. Amino acids: CASTSGFQETQYF.